A single sample gave rise to the 15 T cell receptor beta chains below, sequenced in a study of molecular identifiers for immune sequencing clone quantification. One entry per CDR3 protein, called by TCRdb with MiXCR from the PCR reads. This table holds 62,000 or so distinct CDR3 sequences, around 18% found once. The sequencing input was naive CD8+ T cells from blood, with Jurkat cell RNA spiked in. Subset meaning: FACS-sorted CD8+CD4-CCR7+CD45RA+ naive T cells. These TCRs come from a human donor in good health. Some libraries in this study had Jurkat cell RNA spiked in.

This clonotype was counted many times. The chain joins TRBV6-1 to TRBJ2-7, with TRBD1 identical over 9 bases. V shed 6 bases and J 2 bases; nucleotides not matched to a gene: 2. There are 13 residues in the CDR3. Germline loops: CDR1 MNHNS, CDR2 SASEGT. The CDR3 nucleotides read TGTGCCAGCAGCGACAGGGGGACCTACGAGCAGTACTTC. As protein: CASSDRGTYEQYF.

There are many counts of this clonotype. V usage is TRBV28 and J usage is TRBJ1-1, with a tentative D call TRBD1 (6 bases). In germline, CDR1 is MDHEN, CDR2 SYDVKM. V was shortened by 2 bases and J by 1 base, with 11 bases between the two germline ends. This CDR3 comprises 15 residues. CDR3 bases: TGTGCCAGCAGTTTAAGGGGGAGGGGGAACACTGAAGCTTTCTTT. It is translated as CASSLRGRGNTEAFF.

This clonotype was recorded many times. The CDR3 region is CASSRGGQEQFF. CDR3 sequence (DNA): TGTGCCAGCAGCAGGGGGGGGCAGGAGCAGTTCTTC. The chain combines TRBV12-3 or TRBV12-4 with TRBJ2-1; D is possibly TRBD1 or TRBD2 (7 bases each). The CDR3 is made up of 12 amino acids. V gave up 6 bases and J gave up 10 bases, with 13 bases separating them.

A word on this clonotype: Germline is not matched at one junction end, which may reflect a read error. The rearrangement links TRBV4-3 to TRBJ2-1; 9 nucleotides agree with TRBD2. The CDR3 is made up of 16 amino acids. Looked up from germline, CDR1 is LGHNA and CDR2 is YSLEER. This CDR3 reads CASSRWAGGDYSEQFF. CDR3 sequence (DNA): TGCGCCAGCAGCCGCTGGGCGGGAGGGGATTACAGTGAGCAGTTCTTC.

In this sample, this clonotype turned up many times. The V and J genes are TRBV5-1 and TRBJ1-1; D is uncertain. Germline values: CDR1 SGHRS, CDR2 YFSETQ. The CDR3 extends over 13 amino acids. The V gene lost 0 bases and the J gene lost 3 bases, with 6 bases spanning the gap. The CDR3 is CASSLGPDTEAFF. CDR3 sequence (DNA): TGCGCCAGCAGCTTGGGCCCTGACACTGAAGCTTTCTTT.

At least ten counts were recorded for this clonotype. The chain recombines TRBV12-3 or TRBV12-4 with TRBJ2-3, with D unclear. The V end was cut by 2 bases, the J end by 3 bases, with 15 bases between. The CDR3 sequence is 16 residues long. CDR3 residues: CASSLSVTVSTDTQYF. The CDR3 nucleotides read TGTGCCAGCAGTTTATCGGTTACCGTATCGACAGATACGCAGTATTTT.

This clonotype has a handful of counts. The chain couples TRBV24-1 to TRBJ2-1, with no clear D. The germline gives CDR1 KGHDR, CDR2 SFDVKD. CDR3 size: 13 residues. V lost 2 bases and J 5 bases, leaving 6 bases between the germline ends. CDR3 in DNA: TGTGCCACCAGTGATTACACAGACAATGAGCAGTTCTTC. Translation gives CATSDYTDNEQFF.

This clonotype was seen a handful of times. Sequence at one end of the junction differs from germline and may be a read error. V usage is TRBV3-1 and J usage is TRBJ2-1; 9 bases align to TRBD2. This CDR3 has 17 residues. CDR1 and CDR2 (germline): LGHDT, YNNKEL (reference sequence). In DNA, the CDR3 is TGTGCCAGCAGCCAAGTCTATAGCGGGAGCTCCTACAATGAGCGGTTCTTC. Its protein is CASSQVYSGSSYNERFF.

The gene calls are TRBV20-1 and TRBJ2-7; weak D call: TRBD1 (7 bases). Germline CDR1 is DFQATT and CDR2 is SNEGSKA (reference sequence). V shed 4 bases and J shed 5 bases, with 18 bases lying between them. This CDR3 has 14 amino acids. The CDR3 spells CSATPEGAQHEQYF. CDR3 in DNA: TGCAGTGCTACCCCGGAGGGGGCCCAACACGAGCAGTACTTC.

There are many counts of this clonotype. The chain joins TRBV7-9 to TRBJ2-2; 7 positions match TRBD1. The V gene's germline CDR1 is SEHNR and CDR2 FQNEAQ (reference sequence). The CDR3 runs 12 residues. J gave up 7 bases and V 8 bases, and 4 bases lay outside the gene matches. The CDR3 DNA follows: TGTGCCAGCCCGGCAGGGGGCGGGGAGCTGTTTTTT. Encoded protein: CASPAGGGELFF.

This clonotype was seen repeatedly, ten times or more. V usage is TRBV4-3 and J usage is TRBJ2-2; no reliable D call. The germline gives CDR1 LGHNA, CDR2 YSLEER. With 1 base removed from V and 4 bases from J, the gap between germline ends came to 7 bases. This CDR3 spans 14 amino acids. The chain's CDR3 is CASSQAQATGELFF. The CDR3 region has the DNA TGCGCCAGCAGCCAAGCCCAGGCCACCGGGGAGCTGTTTTTT.

A note on this clonotype: This may be a read error: a much more frequent sequence differs by one nucleotide. V and J are TRBV6-5 and TRBJ1-1, with TRBD1 as a possible D gene (5 bases). The CDR3 is made up of 16 amino acids. Looked up from germline, CDR1 is MNHEY and CDR2 is SVGAGI. For the CDR3, the DNA is TGTGCCAGCGGTTACTCTAGGAGGGGTGCGTACACTGAAGCTTTCTTT. Protein product: CASGYSRRGAYTEAFF.

In this sample, this clonotype turned up many times. V is TRBV25-1 and J is TRBJ2-7, with TRBD2 identical over 9 bases. From germline, CDR1 is MGHDK and CDR2 SYGVNS. V was pared by 2 bases and J by 7 bases, with 9 bases of the junction left unmatched. This CDR3 region has 15 residues. The CDR3 protein is CASSETSGPHGEQYF. The CDR3 nucleotides are TGTGCCAGCAGTGAAACTAGCGGGCCCCATGGGGAGCAGTACTTC.

Concerning this clonotype itself: A much larger clonotype is one base distant, so this may be a read error. The rearrangement uses TRBV7-8 and TRBJ2-1; D gene uncertain. The CDR3 has 15 residues. CDR1 is SGHVS, CDR2 FQNEAQ, per germline. Trimming took 5 bases from V and 2 from J, leaving 13 bases between them. The CDR3 loop is CASSPGPVAYNEQFF. The CDR3 DNA reads TGTGCCAGCAGCCCCGGTCCCGTGGCCTACAATGAGCAGTTCTTC.

The table lists this clonotype with many counts. The CDR3 sequence is CASRPIRDSPLSSYEQYF. The CDR3 DNA sequence: TGTGCCAGCAGGCCCATACGGGACAGCCCTTTGAGCTCCTACGAGCAGTACTTC. The gene calls are TRBV28 and TRBJ2-7, with 7 positions matching TRBD1. Trimming removed 6 bases from V and 0 bases from J; junction bases left unmatched: 17. Germline V gene sequence: CDR1 MDHEN, CDR2 SYDVKM. CDR3 length: 18 residues. Complete variable domain (other parts from reference TRBV28 and TRBJ2-7): DVKVTQSSRYLVKRTGEKVFLECVQDMDHENMFWYRQDPGLGLRLIYFSYDVKMKEKGDIPEGYSVSREKKERFSLILESASTNQTSMYLCASRPIRDSPLSSYEQYFGPGTRLTVT.